What follows are 19 T cell receptor beta chains derived from one specimen sequenced in a study of beta chain features in type 1 diabetes. The whole isolated RNA underwent reverse transcription, so sequencing captured expressed TCRB transcripts. Sequenced by immunoSEQ multiplex PCR; TCRdb stores in-frame clones only, minus some. The data show hundreds of thousands of clones, with less than 20% seen just once and about 0.093% held by the top ten. Sequencing was done on a sample of naive CD4+ T cells from blood. The source of these receptors is a man younger than 35 in good health.

This clone has a handful of counts. The same CDR3 arises from other DNA sequences in this sample as well. The chain recombines TRBV18 with TRBJ2-6; no clear D gene. Trimming left V 2 bases short and J 1 base short, with 6 bases between. The germline V gene has CDR1 KGHSH and CDR2 LQKENI. The CDR3 contains 15 residues. For the CDR3, the DNA is TGTGCCAGCTCACCAGGGTTTTCTGGGGCCAACGTCCTGACTTTC. Its protein product is CASSPGFSGANVLTF.

The chain combines TRBV7-3 with TRBJ2-1; a possible D gene is TRBD1 (6 bases). With 0 bases removed from V and 7 bases from J, the gap between germline ends came to 16 bases. The CDR3 is 16 amino acids. Germline CDR1 and CDR2: SGHTA and FQGTGA. The CDR3 DNA reads as TGTGCCAGCAGCTTAACGAGGGATCCTCAGGGGAATGAGCAGTTCTTC. Its translation is CASSLTRDPQGNEQFF.

The chain combines TRBV12-5 with TRBJ2-1; 7 bases match TRBD2. Trimming cost V 4 bases and J 3 bases; bases outside gene matches: 3. Germline assignment: CDR1 LGHNT and CDR2 FRNRAP. The length of the CDR3 is 14 residues. CDR3 sequence (DNA): TGTGCTAGTGGTTACCGGGACTACTACAATGAGCAGTTCTTC. Protein product: CASGYRDYYNEQFF.

The chain recombines TRBV4-3 with TRBJ1-5, with a weak D call TRBD1 (6 bases). V lost 3 bases, J lost 2 bases, and 14 bases lay in between. There are 16 residues in the CDR3. Germline loops: CDR1 LGHNA, CDR2 YSLEER. CDR3 region: CASSQDHRVGNQPQHF. The CDR3 DNA is TGCGCCAGCAGCCAGGACCACAGGGTTGGCAATCAGCCCCAGCATTTT.

The V and J genes are TRBV21-1 and TRBJ1-2; the D call of TRBD1 is as the table states it, not checked on the DNA. TRBV21-1 is described as a pseudogene. The CDR3 runs 15 residues. The CDR3, as DNA: TGTGCCAGCAGCAAAGAGAGGACACAAGCCTATGGCTACACCTTC. Amino acid sequence: CASSKERTQAYGYTF.

This sequence joins TRBV9 and TRBJ2-2; 7 bases are a match to TRBD2. Germline trimming cut 4 bases from V and 6 bases from J; bases unmatched to any gene: 12. Germline-derived CDR1 and CDR2 are SGDLS and YYNGEE. This CDR3 contains 16 residues. The CDR3 region is CASSPYSRLAAGELFF. The CDR3 DNA sequence: TGTGCCAGCAGCCCATATTCCCGACTAGCCGCCGGGGAGCTGTTTTTT.

This clone was observed a handful of times. This chain connects TRBV18 to TRBJ2-7, with a weak D call TRBD2 (5 bases). Germline CDR1 is KGHSH and CDR2 is LQKENI. The V gene lost 1 base and the J gene lost 0 bases, with 7 bases spanning the gap. This CDR3 region has 14 residues. CDR3 protein: CASSPRETSYEQYF. DNA for the CDR3: TGTGCCAGCTCACCACGGGAGACCTCCTACGAGCAGTACTTC.

This clone was found a few times. The chain uses TRBV6-1 and TRBJ2-5; perhaps TRBD1 as D (6 bases). The CDR3 is 15 amino acids. The germline V gene encodes CDR1 MNHNS and CDR2 SASEGT. Deletions cut 8 bases from V and 0 bases from J, with 16 bases between. DNA of the CDR3: TGTGCCAGCTTTTTAGGCACAGGGAACCAAGAGACCCAGTACTTC. It translates to CASFLGTGNQETQYF.

This clone showed up just a few times. The rearrangement joins TRBV5-4 to TRBJ2-1; 10 nucleotides line up with TRBD2. The CDR3 extends over 16 amino acids. Germline CDR1 is SGHNT and CDR2 is YYREEE (reference sequence). Losses at the gene ends were 8 bases for V and 2 bases for J; bases not matched to a gene: 10. The CDR3 sequence is CASRLAGRYTYNEQFF. CDR3 in DNA: TGTGCCAGTCGACTAGCGGGCAGATATACCTACAATGAGCAGTTCTTC.

The chain employs TRBV4-2 and TRBJ2-2; the D gene could be TRBD1 or TRBD2 (6 bases each). Between the trimmed V and J ends, which lost 1 base and 5 bases, there was a span of 17 bases. This CDR3 has 17 residues. CDR1 is LGHNA and CDR2 is YNFKEQ in the germline V gene. The CDR3 nucleotides are TGTGCCAGCAGCCAAGGCTCTGGCACAGGGAGGACCGGGGAGCTGTTTTTT. This sequence encodes CASSQGSGTGRTGELFF.

The chain uses TRBV4-2 and TRBJ2-1; 9 bases match TRBD1. The germline gives CDR1 LGHNA, CDR2 YNFKEQ. There are 15 residues in the CDR3. With 1 base clipped from V and 8 bases from J, the junction kept 6 bases outside the gene matches. The CDR3 coding sequence is TGTGCCAGCAGCCAAGTAACAACAGGGGGCGATGAGCAGTTCTTC. It encodes CASSQVTTGGDEQFF.

V and J are TRBV15 and TRBJ1-1; D call uncertain. Germline values: CDR1 LNHNV, CDR2 YYDKDF (reference sequence). The V end lost 3 bases, the J end lost 4 bases, and 6 bases lay between the germline ends. The CDR3 has 12 amino acids. The CDR3: CATSRGITEAFF. CDR3 nucleotides: TGTGCCACCAGCAGGGGAATCACTGAAGCTTTCTTT.

The chain uses TRBV29-1 and TRBJ2-1; 8 nucleotides align to TRBD2. J was trimmed by 9 bases and V by 7 bases; bases with no gene match: 5. Germline lookup yields CDR1 SQVTM and CDR2 ANQGSEA. This CDR3 has 11 amino acids. The CDR3 here is CSGGLASEQFF. DNA for the CDR3: TGCAGCGGAGGACTAGCTAGTGAGCAGTTCTTC.

V gene TRBV4-1 combines with J gene TRBJ2-3, with TRBD2 matching 9 bases. The CDR3 spans 13 residues. Germline trimming cut 0 bases from V and 13 bases from J; bases unmatched to any gene: 5. Germline CDR1 is MGHRA and CDR2 is YSYEKL. The DNA for the CDR3 is TGCGCCAGCAGCCAAGAGTTCGCGGGAGGGAAGTATTTT. Protein product: CASSQEFAGGKYF.

The rearrangement links TRBV2 to TRBJ1-4; 7 bases align to TRBD1. V lost 5 bases, J lost 3 bases, and 3 bases stayed unmatched. The CDR3 sequence is 14 residues long. Germline-derived CDR1 and CDR2 are SNHLY and FYNNEI. For the CDR3, the DNA is TGTGCCAGCAGTACCCAGGGGGCTAATGAAAAACTGTTTTTT. Its translation is CASSTQGANEKLFF. Full variable domain (missing parts from reference TRBV2 and TRBJ1-4): EPEVTQTPSHQVTQMGQEVILRCVPISNHLYFYWYRQILGQKVEFLVSFYNNEISEKSEIFDDQFSVERPDGSNFTLKIRSTKLEDSAMYFCASSTQGANEKLFFGSGTQLSVL.

This clone was counted between two and nine times. This sequence joins TRBV5-8 and TRBJ2-5; the match to TRBD1 covers 8 bases. V trimming: 4 bases; J trimming: 9 bases; junction bases outside the gene matches: 14. CDR1 is SGHTS, CDR2 YDEGEE, per germline. The CDR3 runs to 15 residues. In nucleotides, the CDR3 is TGTGCCAGCAGCAAGGGACAGGTGGCCGATGGGGCCCAGTACTTC. This gives the protein CASSKGQVADGAQYF.

The rearrangement uses TRBV27 and TRBJ2-2; D is unresolved. Trimming took off 6 bases at V and 2 bases at J, with 16 bases between the two ends. The CDR3 is 16 amino acids. Germline CDR1 and CDR2: MNHEY and SMNVEV (reference sequence). The CDR3 nucleotides are TGTGCCAGCAGCTCTTACGCCAGGAGCAACACCGGGGAGCTGTTTTTT. Translated, it gives CASSSYARSNTGELFF.

This chain connects TRBV6-6 to TRBJ1-2; 12 nucleotides match TRBD1. Germline assignment: CDR1 MNHNY and CDR2 SVGAGI (reference sequence). The CDR3 has 15 amino acids. V was clipped by 6 bases and J by 2 bases; unmatched bases: 4. In DNA form, the CDR3 reads TGTGCCAGCAGAGCCGGGACAGGGGGCAACTATGGCTACACCTTC. This sequence encodes CASRAGTGGNYGYTF.

This clone was recorded a few times. This chain links TRBV6-1 with TRBJ2-6; perhaps TRBD1 as D (5 bases). The germline V gene has CDR1 MNHNS and CDR2 SASEGT. This CDR3 has 15 residues. The V and J ends lost 6 bases and 0 bases respectively, with 9 bases between them. CDR3 nucleotides: TGTGCCAGCAGACTCGACAGCTCTGGGGCCAACGTCCTGACTTTC. Amino acids: CASRLDSSGANVLTF.